This T cell receptor (beta chain) derives from a study of T-cell memory formation after mild COVID-19. In this sample, this clonotype turned up a few times. One entry per CDR3 protein results from TCRdb running MiXCR on the 5' RACE reads. The table has 400,000 to 500,000 distinct CDR3 sequences, roughly 20% seen once. The TCR was taken from an adult woman who had mild COVID-19 (a few samples of this study predate the infection). Cell type and time point are not known. Sequenced input: PBMCs or a T cell subset sorted from them (not recorded which).

This CDR3 is CASTLGGNTGELFF. For the CDR3, the DNA is TGTGCCAGCACCCTAGGGGGGAACACCGGGGAGCTGTTTTTT. The genes are TRBV12-3 or TRBV12-4 and TRBJ2-2; D perhaps matches TRBD1 (6 bases). CDR3 size: 14 residues. Trimming took 7 bases from V and 1 from J, leaving 10 bases between them.